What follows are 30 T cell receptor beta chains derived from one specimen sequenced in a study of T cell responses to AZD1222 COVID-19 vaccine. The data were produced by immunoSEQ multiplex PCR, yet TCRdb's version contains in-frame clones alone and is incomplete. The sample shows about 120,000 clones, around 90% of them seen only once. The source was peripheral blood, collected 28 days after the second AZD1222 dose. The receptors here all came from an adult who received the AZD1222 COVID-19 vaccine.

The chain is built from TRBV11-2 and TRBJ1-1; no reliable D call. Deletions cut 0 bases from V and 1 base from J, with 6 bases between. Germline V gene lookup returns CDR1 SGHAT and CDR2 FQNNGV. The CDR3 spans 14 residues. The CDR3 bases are TGTGCCAGCAGCTTAGATGTCAAGAACACTGAAGCTTTCTTT. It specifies CASSLDVKNTEAFF.

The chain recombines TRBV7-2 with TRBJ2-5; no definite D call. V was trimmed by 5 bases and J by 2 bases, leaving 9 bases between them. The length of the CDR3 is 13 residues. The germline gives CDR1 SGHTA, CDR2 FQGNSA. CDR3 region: CASSASAQETQYF. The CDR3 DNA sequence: TGTGCCAGCAGCGCTAGTGCGCAAGAGACCCAGTACTTC.

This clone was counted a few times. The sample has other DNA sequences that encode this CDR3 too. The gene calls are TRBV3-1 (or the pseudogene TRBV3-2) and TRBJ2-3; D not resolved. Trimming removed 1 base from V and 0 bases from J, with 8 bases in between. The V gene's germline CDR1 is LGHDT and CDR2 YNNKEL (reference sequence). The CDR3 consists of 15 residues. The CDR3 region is CASSQGGPSTDTQYF. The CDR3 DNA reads TGTGCCAGCAGCCAAGGTGGCCCAAGCACAGATACGCAGTATTTT.

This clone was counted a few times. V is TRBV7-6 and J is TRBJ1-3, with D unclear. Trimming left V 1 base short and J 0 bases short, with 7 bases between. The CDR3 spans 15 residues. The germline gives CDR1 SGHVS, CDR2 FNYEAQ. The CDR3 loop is CASSLVDTSGNTIYF. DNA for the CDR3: TGTGCCAGCAGCTTAGTAGATACCTCTGGAAACACCATATATTTT.

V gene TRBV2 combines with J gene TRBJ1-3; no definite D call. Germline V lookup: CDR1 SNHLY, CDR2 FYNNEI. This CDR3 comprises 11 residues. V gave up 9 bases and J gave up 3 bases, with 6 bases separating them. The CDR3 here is CARTGGNTIYF. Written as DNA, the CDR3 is TGTGCCAGGACCGGTGGAAACACCATATATTTT. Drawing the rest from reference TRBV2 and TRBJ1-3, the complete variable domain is EPEVTQTPSHQVTQMGQEVILRCVPISNHLYFYWYRQILGQKVEFLVSFYNNEISEKSEIFDDQFSVERPDGSNFTLKIRSTKLEDSAMYFCARTGGNTIYFGEGSWLTVV.

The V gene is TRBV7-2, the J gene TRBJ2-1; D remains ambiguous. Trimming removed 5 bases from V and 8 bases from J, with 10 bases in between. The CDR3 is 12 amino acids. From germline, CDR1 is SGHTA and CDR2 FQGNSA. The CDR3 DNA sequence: TGTGCCAGCAGCCCCCCGCCTGATGAGCAGTTCTTC. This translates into CASSPPPDEQFF.

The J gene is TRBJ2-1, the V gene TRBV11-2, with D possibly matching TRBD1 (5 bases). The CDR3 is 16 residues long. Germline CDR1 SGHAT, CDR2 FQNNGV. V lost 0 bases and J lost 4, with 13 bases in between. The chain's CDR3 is CASSLEYGAGYNEQFF. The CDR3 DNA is TGTGCCAGCAGCTTAGAATATGGGGCTGGATACAATGAGCAGTTCTTC.

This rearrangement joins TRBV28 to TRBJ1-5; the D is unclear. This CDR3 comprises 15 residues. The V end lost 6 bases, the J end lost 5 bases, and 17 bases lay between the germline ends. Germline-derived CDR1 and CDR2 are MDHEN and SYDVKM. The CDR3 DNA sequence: TGTGCCAGCAGCCCCGTAGAGGGCCAAGATCAGCCCCAGCATTTT. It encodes CASSPVEGQDQPQHF.

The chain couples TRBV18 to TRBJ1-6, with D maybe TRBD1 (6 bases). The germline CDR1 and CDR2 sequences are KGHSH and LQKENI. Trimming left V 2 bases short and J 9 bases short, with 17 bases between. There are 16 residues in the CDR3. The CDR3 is CASSPYGRGPLSPLHF. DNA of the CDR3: TGTGCCAGCTCACCATATGGCAGGGGCCCTCTTTCACCCCTCCACTTT.

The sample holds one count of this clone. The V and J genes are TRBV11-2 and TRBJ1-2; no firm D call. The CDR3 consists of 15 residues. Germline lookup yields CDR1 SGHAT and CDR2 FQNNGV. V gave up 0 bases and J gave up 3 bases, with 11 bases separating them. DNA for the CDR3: TGTGCCAGCAGCTTAGATCCGGCGGGGTACTATGGCTACACCTTC. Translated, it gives CASSLDPAGYYGYTF.

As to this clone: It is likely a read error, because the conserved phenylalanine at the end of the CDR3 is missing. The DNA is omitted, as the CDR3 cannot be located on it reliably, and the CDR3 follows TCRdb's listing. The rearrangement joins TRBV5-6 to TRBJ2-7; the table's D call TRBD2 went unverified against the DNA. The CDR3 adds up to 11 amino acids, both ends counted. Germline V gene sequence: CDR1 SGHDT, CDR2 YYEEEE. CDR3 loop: CASSLNTDYTL.

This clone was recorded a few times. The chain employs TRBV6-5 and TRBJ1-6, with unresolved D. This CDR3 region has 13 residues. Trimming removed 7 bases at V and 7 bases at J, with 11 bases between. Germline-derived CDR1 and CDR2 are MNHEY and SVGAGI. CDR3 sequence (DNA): TGTGCCAGCATAAGCCCGGGGAATTCACCCCTCCACTTT. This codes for CASISPGNSPLHF.

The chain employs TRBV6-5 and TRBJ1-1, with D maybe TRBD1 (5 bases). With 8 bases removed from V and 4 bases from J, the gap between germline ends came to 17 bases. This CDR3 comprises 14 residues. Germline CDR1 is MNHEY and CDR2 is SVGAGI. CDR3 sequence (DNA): TGTGCCAGCGCGCCACCGGGGGTGGGCACTGAAGCTTTCTTT. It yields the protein CASAPPGVGTEAFF.

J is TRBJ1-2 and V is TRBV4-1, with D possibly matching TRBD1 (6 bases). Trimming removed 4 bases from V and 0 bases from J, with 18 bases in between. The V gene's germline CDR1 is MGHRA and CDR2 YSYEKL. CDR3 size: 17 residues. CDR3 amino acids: CASSRWTELPTNYGYTF. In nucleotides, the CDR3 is TGCGCCAGCAGCCGATGGACAGAGCTCCCTACTAACTATGGCTACACCTTC.

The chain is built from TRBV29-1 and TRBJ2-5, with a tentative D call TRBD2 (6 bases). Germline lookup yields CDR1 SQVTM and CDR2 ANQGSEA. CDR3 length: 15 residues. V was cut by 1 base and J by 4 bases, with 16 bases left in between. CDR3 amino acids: CSVEGPGAGGETQYF. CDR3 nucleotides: TGCAGCGTTGAAGGTCCCGGGGCCGGGGGAGAGACCCAGTACTTC.

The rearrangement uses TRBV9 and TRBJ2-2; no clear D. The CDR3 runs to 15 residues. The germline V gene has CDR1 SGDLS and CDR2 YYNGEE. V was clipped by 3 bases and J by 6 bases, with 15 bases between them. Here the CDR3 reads CASSGGRSIAGELFF. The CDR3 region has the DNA TGTGCCAGCAGCGGAGGACGGAGCATTGCCGGGGAGCTGTTTTTT.

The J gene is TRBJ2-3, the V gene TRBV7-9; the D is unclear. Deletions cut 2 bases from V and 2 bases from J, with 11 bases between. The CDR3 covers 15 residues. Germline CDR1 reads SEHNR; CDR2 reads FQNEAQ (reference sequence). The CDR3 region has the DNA TGTGCCAGCAGCTTAAAGTCCGGGTACACAGATACGCAGTATTTT. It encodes CASSLKSGYTDTQYF.

For the CDR3, the DNA is TGTGCCGACGGGGGGCCCACCGGGGAGCTGTTTTTT. Its translation: CADGGPTGELFF. The chain couples TRBV12-3 or TRBV12-4 to TRBJ2-2, with D possibly being TRBD2 (7 bases). The ends were cut back, 11 bases at V and 4 bases at J, with 11 bases in the middle. This CDR3 region has 12 residues.

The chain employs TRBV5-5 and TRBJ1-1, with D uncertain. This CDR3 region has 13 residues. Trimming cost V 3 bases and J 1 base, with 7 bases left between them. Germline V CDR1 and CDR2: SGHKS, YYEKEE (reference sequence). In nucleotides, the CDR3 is TGTGCCAGCAGCTCCCCTGGGAACACTGAAGCTTTCTTT. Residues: CASSSPGNTEAFF.

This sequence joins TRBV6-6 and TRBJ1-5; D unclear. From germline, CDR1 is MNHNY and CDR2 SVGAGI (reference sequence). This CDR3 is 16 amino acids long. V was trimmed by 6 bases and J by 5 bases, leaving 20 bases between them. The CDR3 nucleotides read TGTGCCAGCAGCCCCCCTGCCCAGTTCTTAGATCAGCCCCAGCATTTT. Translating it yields CASSPPAQFLDQPQHF.

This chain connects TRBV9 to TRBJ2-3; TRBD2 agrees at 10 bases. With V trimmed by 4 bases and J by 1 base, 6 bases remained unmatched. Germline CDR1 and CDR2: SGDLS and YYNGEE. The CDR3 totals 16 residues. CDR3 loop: CASSPGTSVRTDTQYF. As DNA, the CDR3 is TGTGCCAGCAGCCCCGGGACTAGCGTTCGCACAGATACGCAGTATTTT.

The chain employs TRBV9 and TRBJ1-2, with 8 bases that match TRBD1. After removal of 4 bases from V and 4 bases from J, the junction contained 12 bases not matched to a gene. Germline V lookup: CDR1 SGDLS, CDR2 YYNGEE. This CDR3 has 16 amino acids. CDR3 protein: CASSPDRALLGYGYTF. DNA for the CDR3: TGTGCCAGCAGCCCGGACAGGGCGCTTTTAGGCTATGGCTACACCTTC.

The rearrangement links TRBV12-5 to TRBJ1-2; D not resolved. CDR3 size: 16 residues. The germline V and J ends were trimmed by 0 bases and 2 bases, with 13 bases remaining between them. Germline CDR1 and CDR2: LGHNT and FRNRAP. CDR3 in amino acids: CASGLVLERSNYGYTF. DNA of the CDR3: TGTGCTAGTGGTTTGGTCCTTGAGCGGTCGAACTATGGCTACACCTTC.

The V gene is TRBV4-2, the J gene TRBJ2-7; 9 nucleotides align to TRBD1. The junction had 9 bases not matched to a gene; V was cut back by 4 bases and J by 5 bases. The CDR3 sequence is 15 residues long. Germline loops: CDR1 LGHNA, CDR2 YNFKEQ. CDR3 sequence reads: CASSPPGTGINEQYF. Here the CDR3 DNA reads TGTGCCAGCAGCCCACCCGGGACAGGGATCAACGAGCAGTACTTC.

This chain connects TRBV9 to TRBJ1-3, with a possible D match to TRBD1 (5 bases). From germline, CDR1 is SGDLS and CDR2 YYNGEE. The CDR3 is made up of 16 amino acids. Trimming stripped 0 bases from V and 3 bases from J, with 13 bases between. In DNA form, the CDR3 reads TGTGCCAGCAGCGTAGGGGGGGACTACCATGGAAACACCATATATTTT. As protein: CASSVGGDYHGNTIYF. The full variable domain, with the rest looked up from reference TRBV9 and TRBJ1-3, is DSGVTQTPKHLITATGQRVTLRCSPRSGDLSVYWYQQSLDQGLQFLIQYYNGEERAKGNILERFSAQQFPDLHSELNLSSLELGDSALYFCASSVGGDYHGNTIYFGEGSWLTVV.

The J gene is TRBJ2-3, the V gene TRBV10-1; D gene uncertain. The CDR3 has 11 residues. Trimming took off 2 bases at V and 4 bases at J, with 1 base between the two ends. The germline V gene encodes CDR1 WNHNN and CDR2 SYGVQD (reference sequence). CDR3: CASSEPDTQYF. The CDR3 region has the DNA TGCGCCAGCAGTGAGCCAGATACGCAGTATTTT.

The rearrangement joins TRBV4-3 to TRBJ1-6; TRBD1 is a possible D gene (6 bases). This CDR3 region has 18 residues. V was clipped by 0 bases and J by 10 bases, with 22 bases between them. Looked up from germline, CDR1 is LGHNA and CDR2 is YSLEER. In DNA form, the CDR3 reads TGCGCCAGCAGCCAAGATCAGAATGGCCTCCGGGACAAATCACCCCTCCACTTT. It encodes CASSQDQNGLRDKSPLHF.

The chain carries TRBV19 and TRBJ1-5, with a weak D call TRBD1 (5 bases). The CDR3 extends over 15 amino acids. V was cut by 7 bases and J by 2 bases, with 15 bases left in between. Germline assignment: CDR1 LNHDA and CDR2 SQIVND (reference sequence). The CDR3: CASTTLVGRNQPQHF. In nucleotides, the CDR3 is TGTGCCAGTACCACTTTAGTGGGACGCAATCAGCCCCAGCATTTT.

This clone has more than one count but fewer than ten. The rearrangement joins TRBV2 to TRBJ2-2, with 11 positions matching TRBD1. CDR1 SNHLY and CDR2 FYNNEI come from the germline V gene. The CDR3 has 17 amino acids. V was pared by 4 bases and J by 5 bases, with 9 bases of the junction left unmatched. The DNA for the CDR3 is TGTGCCAGCAGTGGAGGGACAGGGGGTGGGAAAACCGGGGAGCTGTTTTTT. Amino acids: CASSGGTGGGKTGELFF.

The CDR3, as DNA: TGTGCCAGCAGCCCTATCTGGGACAGGAATGAAAAACTGTTTTTT. Amino acid sequence: CASSPIWDRNEKLFF. V is TRBV7-9 and J is TRBJ1-4, with 8 bases identical to TRBD1. Germline-derived CDR1 and CDR2 are SEHNR and FQNEAQ (reference sequence). V lost 5 bases to trimming and J lost 5 bases; unmatched junction nucleotides: 7. CDR3 length: 15 amino acids. Based on the CDR3 plus reference TRBV7-9 and TRBJ1-4, the full variable domain is DTGVSQNPRHKITKRGQNVTFRCDPISEHNRLYWYRQTLGQGPEFLTYFQNEAQLEKSRLLSDRFSAERPKGSFSTLEIQRTEQGDSAMYLCASSPIWDRNEKLFFGSGTQLSVL.